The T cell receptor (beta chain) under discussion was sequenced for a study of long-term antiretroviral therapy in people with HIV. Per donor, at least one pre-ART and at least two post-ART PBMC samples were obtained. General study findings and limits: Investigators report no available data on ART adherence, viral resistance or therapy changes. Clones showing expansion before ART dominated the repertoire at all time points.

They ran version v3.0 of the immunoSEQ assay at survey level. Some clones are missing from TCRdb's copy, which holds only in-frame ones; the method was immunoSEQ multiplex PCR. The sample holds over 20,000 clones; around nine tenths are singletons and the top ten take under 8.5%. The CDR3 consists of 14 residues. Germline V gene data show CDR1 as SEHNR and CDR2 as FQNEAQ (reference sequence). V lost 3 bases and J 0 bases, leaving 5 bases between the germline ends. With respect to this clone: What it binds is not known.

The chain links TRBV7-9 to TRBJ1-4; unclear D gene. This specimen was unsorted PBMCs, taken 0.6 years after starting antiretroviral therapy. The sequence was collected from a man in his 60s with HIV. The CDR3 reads CASSFPPTNEKLFF. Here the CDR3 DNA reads TGTGCCAGCAGCTTCCCCCCAACTAATGAAAAACTGTTTTTT.